The rows below give T cell receptor beta chains drawn from one sample of a study of cytotoxic CD8 clonotypes in ibrutinib-treated CLL. Libraries were prepared by immunoSEQ multiplex PCR; TCRdb keeps only in-frame clonotypes and omits some of them. The repertoire has about 89,000 clones, 78% of them found once; the top ten carry around 30%. The sample here was PBMCs, taken after 12 months of ibrutinib treatment. The receptors stem from a human donor with chronic lymphocytic leukemia. Each CDR3 is given with its conserved first and last residue. Each record gives: V gene, clone size, J gene, D gene, CDR3 DNA, CDR3 protein. D genes are given only for firm matches. Where a row states a size, it is once, few, many or the class of an expanded clone; other rows omit it.

v_call: TRBV9
clone_size: few
j_call: TRBJ1-4
d_call: -
cdr3_nt: TGTGCCAGCAGCGTAGAAAAACTGTTTTTT
cdr3_aa: CASSVEKLFF

v_call: TRBV7-3
clone_size: -
j_call: TRBJ2-7
d_call: TRBD1
cdr3_nt: TGTGCCAGCAGCCCCGGGACAGATTACGAGCAGTACTTC
cdr3_aa: CASSPGTDYEQYF

v_call: TRBV9
clone_size: few
j_call: TRBJ2-2
d_call: -
cdr3_nt: TGTGCCAGCAGCAGGAGGGGAACGGGGTCCGTCACCGGGGAGCTGTTTTTT
cdr3_aa: CASSRRGTGSVTGELFF

v_call: TRBV19
clone_size: -
j_call: TRBJ1-5
d_call: TRBD1
cdr3_nt: TGTGCCAGTAGGCACCGGGACAGGGGGCCGCCCCAGCATTTT
cdr3_aa: CASRHRDRGPPQHF

v_call: TRBV29-1
clone_size: -
j_call: TRBJ2-1
d_call: -
cdr3_nt: TGCAGCGTTGATGGGACTCCGCAAACGGGTAACAATGAGCAGTTCTTC
cdr3_aa: CSVDGTPQTGNNEQFF

v_call: TRBV10-3
clone_size: -
j_call: TRBJ2-5
d_call: -
cdr3_nt: TGTGCCATCAGTGAAACGGGAGAGACCCAGTACTTC
cdr3_aa: CAISETGETQYF

v_call: TRBV5-1
clone_size: -
j_call: TRBJ2-6
d_call: -
cdr3_nt: TGCGCCAGCAGCTTAAGGGAAATGGACTCTGGGGCCAACGTCCTGACTTTC
cdr3_aa: CASSLREMDSGANVLTF

v_call: TRBV2
clone_size: -
j_call: TRBJ1-1
d_call: -
cdr3_nt: TGTGCCAGCGGCGGCTTCGGGAAAAACACTGAAGCTTTCTTT
cdr3_aa: CASGGFGKNTEAFF

v_call: TRBV2
clone_size: -
j_call: TRBJ2-5
d_call: -
cdr3_nt: TGTGCCAGCAGTGACGTCGGGCAGGGCAGTGGGGAGACCCAGTACTTC
cdr3_aa: CASSDVGQGSGETQYF

v_call: TRBV7-6
clone_size: -
j_call: TRBJ2-5
d_call: TRBD1
cdr3_nt: TGTGCCAGCAGCTTAGGGGACAGGGATGTTGAGACCCAGTACTTC
cdr3_aa: CASSLGDRDVETQYF

v_call: TRBV18
clone_size: -
j_call: TRBJ1-4
d_call: -
cdr3_nt: TGTGCCAGCTCATCTGGAGCAACTAATGAAAAACTGTTTTTT
cdr3_aa: CASSSGATNEKLFF

v_call: TRBV19
clone_size: -
j_call: TRBJ1-2
d_call: -
cdr3_nt: TGTGCCAGTAGGGGTTTGGACTATGGCTACACCTTC
cdr3_aa: CASRGLDYGYTF

v_call: TRBV9
clone_size: -
j_call: TRBJ2-2
d_call: -
cdr3_nt: TGTGCCAGCAGCGTAGGTAGCACCGGGGAGCTGTTTTTT
cdr3_aa: CASSVGSTGELFF

v_call: TRBV27
clone_size: -
j_call: TRBJ2-5
d_call: TRBD2
cdr3_nt: TGTGCCAGCAGCTTATGGGGGGAGGGTACACAAGAGACCCAGTACTTC
cdr3_aa: CASSLWGEGTQETQYF

v_call: TRBV30
clone_size: -
j_call: TRBJ2-1
d_call: -
cdr3_nt: TGTGCCTGGAACCGCTTTGGGGAGTCCTACAATGAGCAGTTCTTC
cdr3_aa: CAWNRFGESYNEQFF

v_call: TRBV4-1
clone_size: -
j_call: TRBJ2-7
d_call: TRBD1
cdr3_nt: TGCGCCAGCAGCCAAGCGGGACAGGGTTACGAGCAGTACTTC
cdr3_aa: CASSQAGQGYEQYF

v_call: TRBV11-3
clone_size: -
j_call: TRBJ2-7
d_call: -
cdr3_nt: TGTGCCAGCAGCTCCTCGGGAATCTTGGAGCAGTACTTC
cdr3_aa: CASSSSGILEQYF

v_call: TRBV4-2
clone_size: -
j_call: TRBJ2-2
d_call: TRBD1
cdr3_nt: TGTGCCAGCAGCCAAGAGGGGCAGGGGGCGGGCACCGGGGAGCTGTTTTTT
cdr3_aa: CASSQEGQGAGTGELFF

v_call: TRBV30
clone_size: -
j_call: TRBJ2-3
d_call: -
cdr3_nt: TGTGCCTGGACGATAAGCACAGATACGCAGTATTTT
cdr3_aa: CAWTISTDTQYF

v_call: TRBV4-3
clone_size: -
j_call: TRBJ1-3
d_call: -
cdr3_nt: TGCGCCAGCAGCCAGAGACCCTCCAGGGCTAGCTCTGGAAACACCATATATTTT
cdr3_aa: CASSQRPSRASSGNTIYF

v_call: TRBV9
clone_size: -
j_call: TRBJ1-1
d_call: -
cdr3_nt: TGTGCCAGCAGCCGTAGGTGGGACACTGAAGCTTTCTTT
cdr3_aa: CASSRRWDTEAFF

v_call: TRBV25-1
clone_size: few
j_call: TRBJ1-6
d_call: TRBD1
cdr3_nt: TGTGCCAGCAGTGAATACTGGACAGGGGGGAATTCACCCCTCCACTTT
cdr3_aa: CASSEYWTGGNSPLHF

v_call: TRBV28
clone_size: -
j_call: TRBJ1-4
d_call: -
cdr3_nt: TGTGCCAGCAGTTTAATGAGGGCAACTAATGAAAAACTGTTTTTT
cdr3_aa: CASSLMRATNEKLFF

v_call: TRBV11-3
clone_size: -
j_call: TRBJ2-2
d_call: TRBD2
cdr3_nt: TGTGCCAGCAGCTTCTCTGCGGGGGGGAACACCGGGGAGCTGTTTTTT
cdr3_aa: CASSFSAGGNTGELFF

v_call: TRBV19
clone_size: -
j_call: TRBJ1-3
d_call: TRBD1
cdr3_nt: TGTGCCAGTACCGCAAGACAGGGAGTGGGAAACACCATATATTTT
cdr3_aa: CASTARQGVGNTIYF

v_call: TRBV7-8
clone_size: -
j_call: TRBJ2-3
d_call: -
cdr3_nt: TGTGCCAGCAGCCCTGGGGCGGGGGCATGGGATACGCAGTATTTT
cdr3_aa: CASSPGAGAWDTQYF

v_call: TRBV4-1
clone_size: -
j_call: TRBJ2-5
d_call: TRBD1
cdr3_nt: TGCGCCAGCAGCCAAGGGGCAGGGGGCATGGAGACCCAGTACTTC
cdr3_aa: CASSQGAGGMETQYF

v_call: TRBV7-2
clone_size: -
j_call: TRBJ1-6
d_call: -
cdr3_nt: TGTGCCAGCAGCTTAGGCGGACCCCATAATTCACCCCTCCACTTT
cdr3_aa: CASSLGGPHNSPLHF

v_call: TRBV5-1
clone_size: -
j_call: TRBJ1-2
d_call: -
cdr3_nt: TGCGCCAGCACCCCTGGGGAGGGGTTTCATGGCTACACCTTC
cdr3_aa: CASTPGEGFHGYTF

v_call: TRBV5-4
clone_size: once
j_call: TRBJ2-5
d_call: -
cdr3_nt: TGTGCCAGCAGCTTTGCAGGATTGGGAGAGACCCAGTACTTC
cdr3_aa: CASSFAGLGETQYF

v_call: TRBV14
clone_size: -
j_call: TRBJ2-3
d_call: TRBD2
cdr3_nt: TGTGCCAGCAGCCCAAGCCCCCCTAGCGGGGGGGCCCGGTTTTTT
cdr3_aa: CASSPSPPSGGARFF

v_call: TRBV30
clone_size: -
j_call: TRBJ1-1
d_call: -
cdr3_nt: TGTGCCTGGTCCGGAGACGACACTGAAGCTTTCTTT
cdr3_aa: CAWSGDDTEAFF

v_call: TRBV6-5
clone_size: many
j_call: TRBJ2-7
d_call: -
cdr3_nt: TGTGCCAGCAGTGAAGGGGAGTTCTACGAGCAGTACTTC
cdr3_aa: CASSEGEFYEQYF

v_call: TRBV7-8
clone_size: -
j_call: TRBJ2-3
d_call: -
cdr3_nt: TGTGCCAGCAGCTCCGACGGGAGAGCCACAGATACGCAGTATTTT
cdr3_aa: CASSSDGRATDTQYF

v_call: TRBV7-8
clone_size: few
j_call: TRBJ2-7
d_call: -
cdr3_nt: TGTGCCAGCAGCTTAGTTGACGAGCAGTACTTC
cdr3_aa: CASSLVDEQYF

v_call: TRBV9
clone_size: few
j_call: TRBJ2-7
d_call: -
cdr3_nt: TGTGCCAGCAGCGAGGGACTCACAGGGATCCCCTACGAGCAGTACTTC
cdr3_aa: CASSEGLTGIPYEQYF

v_call: TRBV4-2
clone_size: -
j_call: TRBJ2-1
d_call: -
cdr3_nt: TGTGCCAGCAGCCAAGATAGGCTAGCCTCGGTAGCTGAGCAGTTCTTC
cdr3_aa: CASSQDRLASVAEQFF

v_call: TRBV5-6
clone_size: -
j_call: TRBJ2-7
d_call: -
cdr3_nt: TGTGCCAGCAGCTTCTTGTCTCGCGGCTACGAGCAGTACTTC
cdr3_aa: CASSFLSRGYEQYF

v_call: TRBV2
clone_size: few
j_call: TRBJ2-5
d_call: -
cdr3_nt: TGTGCCAGCACGAGGGGGGAGACCCAGTACTTC
cdr3_aa: CASTRGETQYF

v_call: TRBV28
clone_size: -
j_call: TRBJ2-7
d_call: -
cdr3_nt: TGTGCCAGCAGTTCATCTTGGTACGAGCAGTACTTC
cdr3_aa: CASSSSWYEQYF

v_call: TRBV4-1
clone_size: -
j_call: TRBJ2-1
d_call: -
cdr3_nt: TGCGCCAGCAGCCAAGAAGGTAGCTCCTACAATGAGCAGTTCTTC
cdr3_aa: CASSQEGSSYNEQFF

v_call: TRBV6-5
clone_size: -
j_call: TRBJ1-4
d_call: TRBD1
cdr3_nt: TGTGCCAGCAGTGGACAGGGCATCGGCGAAAAACTGTTTTTT
cdr3_aa: CASSGQGIGEKLFF

v_call: TRBV7-9
clone_size: -
j_call: TRBJ1-4
d_call: TRBD1
cdr3_nt: TGTGCCAGCAGATCTGGACAGGGAGGGAATGAAAAACTGTTTTTT
cdr3_aa: CASRSGQGGNEKLFF

v_call: TRBV2
clone_size: -
j_call: TRBJ1-5
d_call: -
cdr3_nt: TGTGCCAGCAGTGAAAGGGGCTGGGGGGATCAGCCCCAGCATTTT
cdr3_aa: CASSERGWGDQPQHF

v_call: TRBV6-5
clone_size: -
j_call: TRBJ2-5
d_call: -
cdr3_nt: TGTGCCAGCAGTTATTCGGGTAGGAGGGAGACCCAGTACTTC
cdr3_aa: CASSYSGRRETQYF